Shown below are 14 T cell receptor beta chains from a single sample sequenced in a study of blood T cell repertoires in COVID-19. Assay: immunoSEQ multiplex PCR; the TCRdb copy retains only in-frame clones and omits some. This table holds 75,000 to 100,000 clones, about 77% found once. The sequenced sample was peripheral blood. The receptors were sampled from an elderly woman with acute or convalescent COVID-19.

CDR3 residues: CASSHRTGVNTEAFF. CDR3 sequence (DNA): TGTGCCAGCAGTCATCGGACAGGGGTGAACACTGAAGCTTTCTTT. The rearrangement uses TRBV6-2 or TRBV6-3 and TRBJ1-1; 9 bases line up with TRBD1. Germline V gene lookup returns CDR1 MNHEY and CDR2 SVGEGT. V lost 5 bases and J lost 0; bases outside the gene matches: 4. This CDR3 has 15 residues.

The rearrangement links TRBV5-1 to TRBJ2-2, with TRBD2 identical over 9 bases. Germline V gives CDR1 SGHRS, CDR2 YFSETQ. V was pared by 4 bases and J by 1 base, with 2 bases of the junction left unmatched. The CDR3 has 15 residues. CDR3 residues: CASSTTSGNTGELFF. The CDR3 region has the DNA TGCGCCAGCAGCACGACTAGCGGGAACACCGGGGAGCTGTTTTTT.

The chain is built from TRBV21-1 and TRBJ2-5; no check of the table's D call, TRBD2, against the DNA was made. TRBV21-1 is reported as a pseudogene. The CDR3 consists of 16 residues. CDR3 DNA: TGTGCCAGCAGCAAAGGGGGGGGAGGCCCCCAAGAGACCCAGTACTTC. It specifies CASSKGGGGPQETQYF.

The CDR3 here is CASSSGGVGYQETQYF. As DNA, the CDR3 is TGTGCCAGCAGCTCAGGGGGCGTGGGGTACCAAGAGACCCAGTACTTC. The J gene is TRBJ2-5, the V gene TRBV9, with 8 bases aligning to TRBD1. CDR1 is SGDLS and CDR2 is YYNGEE in the germline V gene. The CDR3 sequence is 16 residues long. The V and J ends lost 4 bases and 0 bases, in that order; junction bases with no gene match: 8.

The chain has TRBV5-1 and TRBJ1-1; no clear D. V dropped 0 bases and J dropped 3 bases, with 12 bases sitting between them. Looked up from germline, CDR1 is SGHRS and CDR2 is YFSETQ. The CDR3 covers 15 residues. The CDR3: CASSLASARDTEAFF. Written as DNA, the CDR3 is TGCGCCAGCAGCTTGGCCTCAGCTCGGGACACTGAAGCTTTCTTT.

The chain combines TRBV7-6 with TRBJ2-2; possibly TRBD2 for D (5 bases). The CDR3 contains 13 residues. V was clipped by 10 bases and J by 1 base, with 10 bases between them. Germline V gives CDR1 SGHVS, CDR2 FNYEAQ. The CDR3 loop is CATSAGNTGELFF. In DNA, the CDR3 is TGTGCCACATCCGCGGGGAACACCGGGGAGCTGTTTTTT.

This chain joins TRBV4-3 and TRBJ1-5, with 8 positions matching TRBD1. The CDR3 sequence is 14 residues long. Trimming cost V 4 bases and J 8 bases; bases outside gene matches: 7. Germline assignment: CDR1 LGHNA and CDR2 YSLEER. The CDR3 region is CASSRETGVKPQHF. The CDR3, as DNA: TGCGCCAGCAGCCGCGAGACAGGGGTAAAGCCCCAGCATTTT.

The CDR3 bases are TGTGCCAGCAGTGAACAAGCGTCCGGGGAGCTGTTTTTT. This codes for CASSEQASGELFF. This rearrangement joins TRBV6-1 to TRBJ2-2, with no clear D. V was shortened by 2 bases and J by 6 bases, with 7 bases between the two germline ends. The CDR3 covers 13 residues. Germline V CDR1 and CDR2: MNHNS, SASEGT.

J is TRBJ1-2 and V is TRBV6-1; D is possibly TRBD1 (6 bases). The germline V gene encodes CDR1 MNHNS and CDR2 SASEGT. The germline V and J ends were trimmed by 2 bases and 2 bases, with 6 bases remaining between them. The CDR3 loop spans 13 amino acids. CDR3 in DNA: TGTGCCAGCAGTGAACAGGGGAACTATGGCTACACCTTC. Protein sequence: CASSEQGNYGYTF.

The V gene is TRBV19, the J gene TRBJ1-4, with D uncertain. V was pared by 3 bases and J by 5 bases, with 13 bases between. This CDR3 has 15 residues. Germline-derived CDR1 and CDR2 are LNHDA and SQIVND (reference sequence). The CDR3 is CASSMWAAGNEKLFF. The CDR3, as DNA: TGTGCCAGTAGTATGTGGGCAGCCGGAAATGAAAAACTGTTTTTT.

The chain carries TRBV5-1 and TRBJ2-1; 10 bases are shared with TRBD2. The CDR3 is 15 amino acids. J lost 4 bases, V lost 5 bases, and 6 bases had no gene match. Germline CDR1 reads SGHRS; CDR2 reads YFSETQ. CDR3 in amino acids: CASRGSGRSYNEQFF. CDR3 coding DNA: TGCGCCAGCAGAGGTAGCGGGAGGTCGTACAATGAGCAGTTCTTC. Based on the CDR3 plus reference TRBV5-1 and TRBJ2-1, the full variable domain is KAGVTQTPRYLIKTRGQQVTLSCSPISGHRSVSWYQQTPGQGLQFLFEYFSETQRNKGNFPGRFSGRQFSNSRSEMNVSTLELGDSALYLCASRGSGRSYNEQFFGPGTRLTVL.

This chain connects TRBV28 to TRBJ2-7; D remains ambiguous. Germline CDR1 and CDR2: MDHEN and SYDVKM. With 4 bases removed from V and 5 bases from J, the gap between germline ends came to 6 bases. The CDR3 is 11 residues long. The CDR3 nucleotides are TGTGCCAGCAGTTGGGCAGACGAGCAGTACTTC. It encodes CASSWADEQYF.

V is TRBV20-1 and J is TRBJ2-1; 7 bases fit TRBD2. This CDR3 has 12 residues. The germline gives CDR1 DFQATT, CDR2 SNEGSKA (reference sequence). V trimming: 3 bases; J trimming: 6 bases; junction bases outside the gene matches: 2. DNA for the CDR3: TGCAGTGCTAGTGGCGGGAGCAATGAGCAGTTCTTC. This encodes CSASGGSNEQFF.

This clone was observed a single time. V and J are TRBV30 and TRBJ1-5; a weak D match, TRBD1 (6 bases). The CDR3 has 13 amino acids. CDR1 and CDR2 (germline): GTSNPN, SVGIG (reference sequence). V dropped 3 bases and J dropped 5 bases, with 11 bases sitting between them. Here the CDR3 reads CAWSGGLDQPQHF. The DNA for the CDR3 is TGTGCCTGGAGCGGGGGGCTAGATCAGCCCCAGCATTTT.